The present TCR beta chain was sequenced within a study of cytomegalovirus exposure and HLA in healthy donors. Overall study findings and caveats: There were approximately 150 TCR beta chains listed as cytomegalovirus-associated. According to reports, the classifier identified cytomegalovirus status with high specificity and sensitivity. In vitro confirmation showed three CMV-associated chains to be CMV antigen specific.

In germline, CDR1 is SGHRS, CDR2 YFSETQ. The junction had 10 bases not matched to a gene; V was cut back by 3 bases and J by 1 base. The CDR3 runs 18 residues. As to this clone: Its antigen is unknown.

The assay was immunoSEQ multiplex PCR, and TCRdb's table has in-frame clones only and misses some. In the table there are tens of thousands of clones, approximately 91% of which are singletons. The chain recombines TRBV5-1 with TRBJ2-5; 12 nucleotides match TRBD2. Source material: PBMCs. This clonotype was sampled from a young man in good health and CMV-seronegative. The CDR3 DNA follows: TGCGCCAGCAGCTCGGGCGGATCTAGCGGGGGGGCCCAAGAGACCCAGTACTTC. Translation gives CASSSGGSSGGAQETQYF. Together with reference TRBV5-1 and TRBJ2-5, the CDR3 gives the full variable domain: KAGVTQTPRYLIKTRGQQVTLSCSPISGHRSVSWYQQTPGQGLQFLFEYFSETQRNKGNFPGRFSGRQFSNSRSEMNVSTLELGDSALYLCASSSGGSSGGAQETQYFGPGTRLLVL.